This is a list of T cell receptor beta chains from one sample in a study of OX40 agonist ivuxolimab in advanced cancers. Clones were read by immunoSEQ multiplex PCR, and TCRdb kept only the in-frame ones, dropping some. Of 20,000 to 25,000 clones listed, approximately 79% are singletons. The sample consisted of CD4+ or CD8+ T cells sorted from blood, taken in a trial of the OX40 agonist ivuxolimab. Receptor source: an adult with an advanced solid tumor such as melanoma, head and neck, liver or kidney cancer. Each CDR3 is given with its conserved first and last residue. D genes are given only for firm matches. Size is stated for part of the rows, as once, few or many counts, or as a class when the clone is expanded.

CDR3nt,CDR3aa,v_gene,abundance,j_gene,d_gene
TGTGCCAGCAGCGTAGGGAGTGAGCAGTTCTTC,CASSVGSEQFF,TRBV9,once,TRBJ2-1,-
TGTGCCAGCAGCTTGGCAGGATGGGGGGACCAGCCCCAGCATTTT,CASSLAGWGDQPQHF,TRBV5-6,once,TRBJ1-5,-
TGTGCCAGCATCGACTCCCCAGGGGCCTATGGCTACACCTTC,CASIDSPGAYGYTF,TRBV5-5,-,TRBJ1-2,-
TGTGCCAGCAGGACAGGGGGCTGGGGACAGCCCCAGCATTTT,CASRTGGWGQPQHF,TRBV6-5,-,TRBJ1-5,TRBD1
TGTGCCAGCAGCCCCCGAGGGGGGACCCAAGAGACCCAGTACTTC,CASSPRGGTQETQYF,TRBV5-8,-,TRBJ2-5,-
TGTGCCAGCAGCTTCTCAGGGGGCGAAAATCAGCCCCAGCATTTT,CASSFSGGENQPQHF,TRBV7-6,few,TRBJ1-5,TRBD1
TGTGCCAGCAGCTCAGGGGCAGGTTCCTACGAGCAGTACTTC,CASSSGAGSYEQYF,TRBV7-3,-,TRBJ2-7,-
TGTGCCAGCGGGACCCGACGTGGGACGGTCCCCTCCTACGAGCAGTACTTC,CASGTRRGTVPSYEQYF,TRBV11-3,once,TRBJ2-7,-
TGCGCCAGCAGCCAAGACGACTGGGGGGCCTTCCCTCCCTACGAGCAGTACTTC,CASSQDDWGAFPPYEQYF,TRBV4-1,-,TRBJ2-7,-
TGTGCCAGCGGGGTGGCGGGGGGAGCTTTCTTT,CASGVAGGAFF,TRBV11-3,-,TRBJ1-1,-
TGTGCCAGCAGTTTAGTGGCGACAGGGAACTATGGCTACACCTTC,CASSLVATGNYGYTF,TRBV28,-,TRBJ1-2,TRBD1
TGCGCCACCTCGGACGGAACCTACGAGCAGTACTTC,CATSDGTYEQYF,TRBV5-1,-,TRBJ2-7,-
TGTGCCAGCAGTTACCTCGAGGGGGGCACAGATACGCAGTATTTT,CASSYLEGGTDTQYF,TRBV6-5,few,TRBJ2-3,-
TGTGCCAGCAGCTTAAATTCCGGGAACCAGCCCCAGCATTTT,CASSLNSGNQPQHF,TRBV7-8,-,TRBJ1-5,-
TGTGCCAGCAGCGTAGGATCGGGGGGCGCTTACACCGGGGAGCTGTTTTTT,CASSVGSGGAYTGELFF,TRBV9,-,TRBJ2-2,-
TGTGCCAGCAGTTACTCGGCTAGCAATCAGCCCCAGCATTTT,CASSYSASNQPQHF,TRBV6-9,-,TRBJ1-5,-
TGTGCCAGCAGTGAGTCTAGCGGGCCGGTCCCCGAGACCCAGTACTTC,CASSESSGPVPETQYF,TRBV2,-,TRBJ2-5,TRBD2
TGTGCCAGCAGCTTAGAAACGGGGTGGAATGGCTACACCTTC,CASSLETGWNGYTF,TRBV7-8,-,TRBJ1-2,-
TGCGCCAGCAGCCAAAGGACAGGGGGCAATCAGCCCCAGCATTTT,CASSQRTGGNQPQHF,TRBV4-1,few,TRBJ1-5,TRBD1
TGTGCCAGCAGCTTGGTCCAGGGGCCCTACGAGCAGTACTTC,CASSLVQGPYEQYF,TRBV11-3,-,TRBJ2-7,-
TGTGCCAGCATGGGGAGCGGGAGTGACAATGAGCAGTTCTTC,CASMGSGSDNEQFF,TRBV27,-,TRBJ2-1,TRBD2
TGCGCCAGCAGCCAAGTCCCCGGGGGACAGGGACTTGAAGCTTTCTTT,CASSQVPGGQGLEAFF,TRBV4-1,-,TRBJ1-1,TRBD1
TGTGCCAGCGCCACAATGCGGACAGGGGATGAAAAACTGTTTTTT,CASATMRTGDEKLFF,TRBV2,once,TRBJ1-4,TRBD1
TGTGCCAGCAGCGTTGCCCGGCAGACAGGGAGAAACGAGCAGTACTTC,CASSVARQTGRNEQYF,TRBV9,-,TRBJ2-7,TRBD1
TGTGCCAGCAGCCAAAGACAGGGAGGGAGGGAGACCCAGTACTTC,CASSQRQGGRETQYF,TRBV7-3,few,TRBJ2-5,-
TGTGCCAGCAGCTTGGCCGGGGAGCTGTTTTTT,CASSLAGELFF,TRBV5-8,-,TRBJ2-2,-
TGTGCCAGCAGCTCTCGGGACCGCGGGCCTAACTATGGCTACACCTTC,CASSSRDRGPNYGYTF,TRBV7-3,-,TRBJ1-2,-
TGTGCCAGCAGTTCCGGGACAGGGAACCACGAGCAGTACTTC,CASSSGTGNHEQYF,TRBV28,many,TRBJ2-7,TRBD1
TGTGCCAGCAGCTTAGAACTAGCGATGAACAATGAGCAGTTCTTC,CASSLELAMNNEQFF,TRBV7-8,-,TRBJ2-1,TRBD2
TGTGCCAGCAGTCGGGACTGGCGCTCCTATAATTCACCCCTCCACTTT,CASSRDWRSYNSPLHF,TRBV28,-,TRBJ1-6,-